The 13 T cell receptor beta chains below come from one sample, sequenced in a study of cytomegalovirus exposure and HLA in healthy donors. PCR used 60 Vbeta primers and 13 Jbeta primers. Measured with immunoSEQ multiplex PCR; TCRdb has only the in-frame clones, and not every one. The sample yields 95,000 to 150,000 clones, 72% seen once. Sequences were obtained from PBMCs. Every receptor here comes from a man aged 25-45 years in good health and CMV-seronegative.

The chain combines TRBV2 with TRBJ2-1, with 10 bases identical to TRBD2. This CDR3 has 14 amino acids. Looked up from germline, CDR1 is SNHLY and CDR2 is FYNNEI. The V and J ends lost 3 bases and 6 bases, in that order; junction bases with no gene match: 2. The CDR3 DNA reads TGTGCCAGCAGTGAGAGCGGGGGGGGCAATGAGCAGTTCTTC. The encoded protein is CASSESGGGNEQFF.

This chain connects TRBV6-5 to TRBJ2-3; no reliable D call. The CDR3 contains 13 residues. The V and J ends lost 0 bases and 6 bases respectively, with 7 bases between them. Looked up from germline, CDR1 is MNHEY and CDR2 is SVGAGI. The CDR3 region is CASSYSTRDTQYF. In nucleotides, the CDR3 is TGTGCCAGCAGTTACTCGACCAGGGATACGCAGTATTTT.

This chain links TRBV7-3 with TRBJ1-1, with D perhaps TRBD1 (6 bases). The V end was cut by 6 bases, the J end by 4 bases, with 15 bases between. Germline lookup yields CDR1 SGHTA and CDR2 FQGTGA. This CDR3 has 14 amino acids. CDR3 coding DNA: TGTGCCAGCAGTCTAAGGGGGGGTGGCACTGAAGCTTTCTTT. Its translation: CASSLRGGGTEAFF.

The chain uses TRBV9 and TRBJ2-1, with TRBD2 matching 7 bases. Germline-derived CDR1 and CDR2 are SGDLS and YYNGEE. The CDR3 spans 16 residues. Trimming took 0 bases from V and 7 from J; bases not matched to a gene: 10. The CDR3 here is CASSVVYGGGGNEQFF. DNA for the CDR3: TGTGCCAGCAGCGTAGTCTACGGCGGGGGTGGGAATGAGCAGTTCTTC.

V and J are TRBV6-5 and TRBJ2-7; the match to TRBD2 covers 9 bases. The V gene's germline CDR1 is MNHEY and CDR2 SVGAGI. V lost 0 bases, J lost 3 bases, and 6 bases stayed unmatched. The CDR3 has 16 residues. The chain's CDR3 is CASSYSMLAGDYEQYF. The CDR3 coding sequence is TGTGCCAGCAGTTACTCGATGTTAGCGGGGGACTACGAGCAGTACTTC.

CDR3 DNA sequence: TGTGCCAGCAGTTACTCGACAGGGAATTCACCCCTCCACTTT. It yields the protein CASSYSTGNSPLHF. The chain couples TRBV6-5 to TRBJ1-6; TRBD1 matches at 7 bases. Looked up from germline, CDR1 is MNHEY and CDR2 is SVGAGI. CDR3 length: 14 residues. Germline trimming cut 0 bases from V and 7 bases from J; bases unmatched to any gene: 0.

The J gene is TRBJ1-3, the V gene TRBV5-1; D gene uncertain. Germline CDR1 is SGHRS and CDR2 is YFSETQ. The length of the CDR3 is 14 residues. The germline V and J ends were trimmed by 1 base and 0 bases, with 5 bases remaining between them. CDR3 loop: CASSLIGSGNTIYF. The CDR3 DNA follows: TGCGCCAGCAGCTTGATCGGCTCTGGAAACACCATATATTTT. The whole variable domain, remainder taken from reference TRBV5-1 and TRBJ1-3, is KAGVTQTPRYLIKTRGQQVTLSCSPISGHRSVSWYQQTPGQGLQFLFEYFSETQRNKGNFPGRFSGRQFSNSRSEMNVSTLELGDSALYLCASSLIGSGNTIYFGEGSWLTVV.

This chain links TRBV7-2 with TRBJ2-3, with D possibly being TRBD2 (7 bases). V was trimmed by 1 base and J by 10 bases, leaving 9 bases between them. This CDR3 spans 12 amino acids. Germline V gene lookup returns CDR1 SGHTA and CDR2 FQGNSA. The CDR3 spells CASSLGGGPQYF. CDR3 nucleotide sequence: TGTGCCAGCAGCTTAGGGGGGGGGCCGCAGTATTTT. Drawing the rest from reference TRBV7-2 and TRBJ2-3, the complete variable domain is GAGVSQSPSNKVTEKGKDVELRCDPISGHTALYWYRQSLGQGLEFLIYFQGNSAPDKSGLPSDRFSAERTGGSVSTLTIQRTQQEDSAVYLCASSLGGGPQYFGPGTRLTVL.

V usage is TRBV6-1 and J usage is TRBJ2-1, with no clear D. Germline V CDR1 and CDR2: MNHNS, SASEGT. With 5 bases removed from V and 9 bases from J, the gap between germline ends came to 14 bases. The CDR3 extends over 13 amino acids. The CDR3 loop is CASSQIINSEQFF. For the CDR3, the DNA is TGTGCCAGCAGTCAAATCATTAACAGTGAGCAGTTCTTC.

V is TRBV5-1 and J is TRBJ1-1; 10 bases are shared with TRBD1. CDR3 size: 17 residues. From germline, CDR1 is SGHRS and CDR2 YFSETQ. Unmatched junction bases numbered 8, after V lost 3 bases and J lost 0 bases. The CDR3 loop is CASSSPLGQGMNTEAFF. CDR3 nucleotides: TGCGCCAGCAGCTCCCCTCTGGGACAGGGGATGAACACTGAAGCTTTCTTT.

The genes are TRBV10-3 and TRBJ2-7; maybe TRBD2 (6 bases). The V and J ends lost 4 bases and 5 bases respectively, with 9 bases between them. This CDR3 region has 12 residues. Germline CDR1 and CDR2: ENHRY and SYGVKD. The DNA of the CDR3 is TGTGCCATCAGTGGGGGAGGAGACGAGCAGTACTTC. Amino acid sequence: CAISGGGDEQYF.

CDR3 sequence reads: CASTKGTGLESGTEAFF. CDR3 bases: TGTGCCAGTACTAAGGGGACAGGTCTTGAAAGTGGGACTGAAGCTTTCTTT. The genes are TRBV19 and TRBJ1-1; TRBD1 matches 8 bases. CDR3 size: 17 residues. The ends lost 7 bases at V and 5 bases at J; junction bases unmatched: 18. Germline CDR1 LNHDA, CDR2 SQIVND (reference sequence).

The chain combines TRBV28 with TRBJ2-5; 12 positions match TRBD2. CDR1 and CDR2 (germline): MDHEN, SYDVKM. This CDR3 has 14 amino acids. With 6 bases clipped from V and 1 base from J, the junction kept 0 bases outside the gene matches. CDR3 DNA sequence: TGTGCCAGCAGACTAGCGGGGGGCCAAGAGACCCAGTACTTC. It is translated as CASRLAGGQETQYF. Full variable domain (remainder filled in from reference TRBV28 and TRBJ2-5): DVKVTQSSRYLVKRTGEKVFLECVQDMDHENMFWYRQDPGLGLRLIYFSYDVKMKEKGDIPEGYSVSREKKERFSLILESASTNQTSMYLCASRLAGGQETQYFGPGTRLLVL.